These 27 T cell receptor beta chains originate from one sample sequenced in a study of shared clonotypes between healthy human individuals. Method: immunoSEQ multiplex PCR; TCRdb's copy keeps in-frame clones and lacks some. The table shows roughly 650,000 clones, with more than 95% occurring only once. Sequencing was done on a sample of naive CD4+ T cells sorted from blood. Subset indicated: CD45RA+ positively selected. The receptors shown here come from a woman in her 30s in good health.

This rearrangement joins TRBV11-2 to TRBJ2-7, with 10 bases matching TRBD1. Trimming cost V 7 bases and J 6 bases; bases outside gene matches: 12. This CDR3 has 15 residues. Germline V gene lookup returns CDR1 SGHAT and CDR2 FQNNGV. DNA for the CDR3: TGTGCCAGCACTGCAGGACCGGGACAGGGGTCCGAGCAGTACTTC. This gives the protein CASTAGPGQGSEQYF. The full variable domain, in which reference TRBV11-2 and TRBJ2-7 provide the parts outside the CDR3, is EAGVAQSPRYKIIEKRQSVAFWCNPISGHATLYWYQQILGQGPKLLIQFQNNGVVDDSQLPKDRFSAERLKGVDSTLKIQPAKLEDSAVYLCASTAGPGQGSEQYFGPGTRLTVT.

The chain recombines TRBV6-5 with TRBJ2-7, with TRBD2 matching over 7 bases. Germline CDR1 MNHEY, CDR2 SVGAGI. V shed 5 bases and J 1 base; nucleotides not matched to a gene: 8. The CDR3 totals 15 residues. In DNA form, the CDR3 reads TGTGCCAGCAGTAGGGCGGGAGCAGGATCCTACGAGCAGTACTTC. Amino acid sequence: CASSRAGAGSYEQYF.

On this clone: In the same sample, other DNA sequences code for this CDR3. The chain carries TRBV28 and TRBJ2-6, with D perhaps assigned TRBD1 or TRBD2 (5 bases each). The germline CDR1 and CDR2 sequences are MDHEN and SYDVKM. Trimming took off 2 bases at V and 4 bases at J, with 9 bases between the two ends. The CDR3 runs to 15 residues. The CDR3 DNA is TGTGCCAGCAGTTTACAGGGACCCGGGGCCAACGTCCTGACTTTC. It encodes CASSLQGPGANVLTF.

This rearrangement joins TRBV2 to TRBJ1-4, with D tentatively TRBD1 (5 bases). The CDR3 runs to 14 residues. V was pared by 3 bases and J by 9 bases, with 14 bases between. Per germline, CDR1 SNHLY and CDR2 FYNNEI. The CDR3: CASSDMTRGKKLFF. Written as DNA, the CDR3 is TGTGCCAGCAGTGATATGACGCGGGGGAAAAAACTGTTTTTT.

This clone has only one observation. The chain has TRBV19 and TRBJ2-1; 8 bases match TRBD2. The ends lost 8 bases at V and 5 bases at J; junction bases unmatched: 5. CDR3 size: 13 residues. Germline V gene lookup returns CDR1 LNHDA and CDR2 SQIVND (reference sequence). CDR3 coding DNA: TGTGCCAGTGTTAGCGGGACGAACAATGAGCAGTTCTTC. As protein: CASVSGTNNEQFF.

V is TRBV10-3 and J is TRBJ1-5; D is uncertain. Trimming shortened V by 0 bases and J by 5 bases, and 5 bases separated the two germline ends. The germline gives CDR1 ENHRY, CDR2 SYGVKD. The CDR3 runs to 13 residues. Written as DNA, the CDR3 is TGTGCCATCAGTGAGTCGACACATCAGCCCCAGCATTTT. Protein: CAISESTHQPQHF.

The rearrangement joins TRBV7-9 to TRBJ2-7; 7 nucleotides agree with TRBD2. The CDR3 has 15 amino acids. Trimming cost V 3 bases and J 4 bases; bases outside gene matches: 9. Germline assignment: CDR1 SEHNR and CDR2 FQNEAQ (reference sequence). CDR3 in amino acids: CASSFSSGRGYEQYF. CDR3 sequence (DNA): TGTGCCAGCAGCTTTTCCAGTGGGAGGGGTTACGAGCAGTACTTC.

The V gene is TRBV29-1, the J gene TRBJ2-7; D perhaps matches TRBD1 (6 bases). Germline V gives CDR1 SQVTM, CDR2 ANQGSEA. This CDR3 has 12 residues. The ends were cut back, 6 bases at V and 5 bases at J, with 14 bases in the middle. The CDR3: CSVVTGLNEQYF. Here the CDR3 DNA reads TGCAGCGTGGTTACAGGGTTGAACGAGCAGTACTTC.

V gene TRBV28 combines with J gene TRBJ2-7, with a tentative D call TRBD2 (6 bases). Trimming cost V 6 bases and J 4 bases, with 16 bases left between them. The germline CDR1 and CDR2 sequences are MDHEN and SYDVKM. The CDR3 spans 14 residues. CDR3 DNA sequence: TGTGCCAGCAGCCTGGCTCTAGCGAGATACGAGCAGTACTTC. This encodes CASSLALARYEQYF.

V usage is TRBV5-5 and J usage is TRBJ2-5; D perhaps matches TRBD1 (6 bases). CDR1 is SGHKS and CDR2 is YYEKEE in the germline V gene (reference sequence). V lost 4 bases and J 3 bases, leaving 10 bases between the germline ends. CDR3 length equals 13 residues. CDR3 bases: TGTGCCAGCAGCGGTGGACAGAAAGAGACCCAGTACTTC. Amino acids: CASSGGQKETQYF.

The chain couples TRBV28 to TRBJ2-3; the match to TRBD1 covers 10 bases. This CDR3 contains 14 residues. Germline CDR1 is MDHEN and CDR2 is SYDVKM. Trimming cost V 11 bases and J 3 bases; bases outside gene matches: 8. CDR3 in DNA: TGTGCCTGCTACCCGGGACAGGGGACAGATACGCAGTATTTT. Translated, it gives CACYPGQGTDTQYF.

The genes are TRBV27 and TRBJ2-7, with 7 nucleotides matching TRBD1. J was trimmed by 0 bases and V by 8 bases; bases with no gene match: 4. CDR1 MNHEY and CDR2 SMNVEV come from the germline V gene (reference sequence). This CDR3 is 13 amino acids long. Here the CDR3 DNA reads TGTGCCAGCGGACAGGCCCTCTCCTACGAGCAGTACTTC. It translates to CASGQALSYEQYF.

This clone was seen a single time. This chain connects TRBV6-4 to TRBJ2-3; 8 nucleotides match TRBD2. CDR3 size: 15 residues. Per germline, CDR1 MRHNA and CDR2 SNTAGT. With 5 bases clipped from V and 2 bases from J, the junction kept 6 bases outside the gene matches. The CDR3 sequence: CASSSQRGTTDTQYF. The CDR3 nucleotides are TGTGCCAGCAGTTCACAGCGGGGGACCACAGATACGCAGTATTTT.

V usage is TRBV6-5 and J usage is TRBJ2-5; D may be TRBD1 or TRBD2 (7 bases each). Germline V gene lookup returns CDR1 MNHEY and CDR2 SVGAGI. The CDR3 runs 13 residues. V was pared by 5 bases and J by 4 bases, with 11 bases between. The CDR3 coding sequence is TGTGCCAGCAGTAAGCGGGACAGAGAGACCCAGTACTTC. This gives the protein CASSKRDRETQYF.

The chain joins TRBV15 to TRBJ2-1, with 7 bases matching TRBD1. This CDR3 comprises 15 residues. V was clipped by 4 bases and J by 6 bases; unmatched bases: 9. Germline V gene lookup returns CDR1 LNHNV and CDR2 YYDKDF (reference sequence). The CDR3 DNA is TGTGCCACCAGCAACCTCGAGGGGGCATCCAATGAGCAGTTCTTC. Its translation: CATSNLEGASNEQFF.

The chain combines TRBV11-2 with TRBJ2-2; possibly TRBD1 or TRBD2 for D (5 bases each). Germline V gives CDR1 SGHAT, CDR2 FQNNGV. V was clipped by 2 bases and J by 8 bases, with 15 bases between them. The CDR3 consists of 15 residues. The CDR3 sequence: CASSLRSRGLGELFF. The CDR3 nucleotides read TGTGCCAGCAGCTTAAGGTCTCGGGGCTTAGGGGAGCTGTTTTTT.

The chain employs TRBV5-4 and TRBJ1-1; D remains unclear. V lost 7 bases to trimming and J lost 4 bases, with 14 bases between them. The germline V gene encodes CDR1 SGHNT and CDR2 YYREEE (reference sequence). The CDR3 runs to 13 residues. The CDR3 DNA follows: TGTGCCAGCCGAGAATTGGGGAGCACTGAAGCTTTCTTT. It translates to CASRELGSTEAFF.

The chain uses TRBV4-2 and TRBJ1-5; D gene ambiguous. In germline, CDR1 is LGHNA, CDR2 YNFKEQ. Trimming took off 2 bases at V and 5 bases at J, with 7 bases between the two ends. The CDR3 is 13 residues long. This CDR3 is CASSQFQYQPQHF. CDR3 DNA: TGTGCCAGCAGCCAATTCCAGTATCAGCCCCAGCATTTT.

The chain uses TRBV28 and TRBJ2-5; TRBD2 might be the D (6 bases). Gene TRBJ2-7 matches the end of the DNA better, so the J call may be wrong. CDR3 length: 13 residues. Per the germline V gene, CDR1 is MDHEN and CDR2 is SYDVKM. As DNA, the CDR3 is TGTGCCAGCAGTCCGTCGACTAGTTTCGAGCAGTACTTC. Its translation: CASSPSTSFEQYF.

This clone was picked up one time. The chain carries TRBV28 and TRBJ1-5; no definite D call. The CDR3 covers 14 residues. Germline CDR1 is MDHEN and CDR2 is SYDVKM. Trimming removed 1 base at V and 4 bases at J, with 8 bases between. The CDR3 here is CASSLLPDNQPQHF. The DNA of the CDR3 is TGTGCCAGCAGTTTATTGCCGGATAATCAGCCCCAGCATTTT.

This sequence joins TRBV27 and TRBJ1-5; D is unclear. Germline values: CDR1 MNHEY, CDR2 SMNVEV (reference sequence). The V gene lost 2 bases and the J gene lost 0 bases, with 8 bases spanning the gap. The CDR3 totals 15 residues. The CDR3 region is CASSLRGNSNQPQHF. As DNA, the CDR3 is TGTGCCAGCAGTTTACGAGGGAATAGCAATCAGCCCCAGCATTTT.

The rearrangement links TRBV7-8 to TRBJ2-7; D may be TRBD1 (6 bases). Trimming took off 1 base at V and 6 bases at J, with 22 bases between the two ends. CDR3 length: 17 amino acids. Per the germline V gene, CDR1 is SGHVS and CDR2 is FQNEAQ. The CDR3 DNA is TGTGCCAGCAGCTTAGATTTTGTGGGGGCGCGATTGACCGAGCAGTACTTC. It codes for CASSLDFVGARLTEQYF.

V usage is TRBV29-1 and J usage is TRBJ1-4; weak D call: TRBD1 (5 bases). The CDR3 spans 14 residues. Trimming left V 4 bases short and J 7 bases short, with 16 bases between. Germline V gene data show CDR1 as SQVTM and CDR2 as ANQGSEA. This CDR3 reads CSVAGAGMGEKLFF. CDR3 coding DNA: TGCAGCGTTGCTGGGGCAGGGATGGGTGAAAAACTGTTTTTT.

The chain carries TRBV11-2 and TRBJ2-4; D is ambiguous. CDR3 length: 13 amino acids. CDR1 SGHAT and CDR2 FQNNGV come from the germline V gene. The V end was cut by 3 bases, the J end by 0 bases, with 3 bases between. The CDR3 here is CASSFLAKNIQYF. In DNA, the CDR3 is TGTGCCAGCAGCTTCCTAGCCAAAAACATTCAGTACTTC.

The genes are TRBV7-7 and TRBJ2-5; D may be TRBD1 or TRBD2 (7 bases each). The V end was cut by 1 base, the J end by 2 bases, with 14 bases between. This CDR3 is built from 16 residues. CDR1 is SSHAT, CDR2 FNYEAQ, per germline (reference sequence). The CDR3 region is CASSLGGGQRQETQYF. The CDR3 DNA reads as TGTGCCAGCAGCTTAGGCGGGGGACAGAGACAAGAGACCCAGTACTTC.

This chain joins TRBV6-5 and TRBJ2-7, with 7 bases identical to TRBD1. Trimming removed 6 bases from V and 1 base from J; junction bases left unmatched: 6. In germline, CDR1 is MNHEY, CDR2 SVGAGI. There are 14 residues in the CDR3. As DNA, the CDR3 is TGTGCCAGCAGCGACAGGGTCCAATCCTACGAGCAGTACTTC. It is translated as CASSDRVQSYEQYF.

CDR3 in amino acids: CAISESNAGVRNEQYF. CDR3 nucleotide sequence: TGTGCCATCAGTGAGTCGAACGCGGGAGTCAGGAACGAGCAGTACTTC. The V and J genes are TRBV10-3 and TRBJ2-7, with TRBD2 identical over 7 bases. From germline, CDR1 is ENHRY and CDR2 SYGVKD. V gave up 0 bases and J gave up 5 bases; unmatched junction bases: 10. The CDR3 is 16 amino acids.